This is a list of T cell receptor beta chains from one sample in a study of T cells after posttransplantation cyclophosphamide. The repertoire was sequenced with immunoSEQ multiplex PCR; TCRdb's copy has only in-frame clones and lacks some. The sample was found to contain more than 20,000 clones, and every one recurs. The sample comprised PBMCs. The source is a man over 45 in good health, CMV-negative, and a related stem cell transplant donor. Both conserved end residues are part of each CDR3. A D gene is named only where the DNA matches it firmly. Size tells how often a clone was seen (once, few, many) or the class of an expanded clone, and some rows leave it out.

d_call | j_call | v_call | clone_size | cdr3_nt | cdr3_aa
NA | TRBJ1-2 | TRBV28 | many | TGTGCCATCCAACATTACGGTCGGGGGAGTAACTATGGCTACACCTTC | CAIQHYGRGSNYGYTF
NA | TRBJ2-3 | TRBV14 | many | TGTGCCAGCAGCCAAGCGCAGGGTCCCGATACGCAGTATTTT | CASSQAQGPDTQYF
NA | TRBJ2-4 | TRBV30 | many | TGTGCCTGGAGTGTACCGGGTAGGGGCATTCAGTACTTC | CAWSVPGRGIQYF
TRBD1 | TRBJ1-5 | TRBV11-2 | many | TGTGCCAGCAGCGCCACGGGGACAGCTCAGCCCCAGCATTTT | CASSATGTAQPQHF
NA | TRBJ1-2 | TRBV5-6 | many | TGTGCCAGCAGCTTGGAAGACAGGACCCTAAACTATGGCTACACCTTC | CASSLEDRTLNYGYTF
TRBD1 | TRBJ2-3 | TRBV7-9 | many | TGTGCCAGCAGCTTAGGGCCGGGACAGGGTCCAGATACGCAGTATTTT | CASSLGPGQGPDTQYF
NA | TRBJ2-6 | TRBV6-1 | many | TGTGCCACCAACCCCGCCGGGTCTGGGGCCAACGTCCTGACTTTC | CATNPAGSGANVLTF
NA | TRBJ1-3 | TRBV30 | many | TGTGCCTGGAGTGTAGGAGGATCTGGAAACACCATATATTTT | CAWSVGGSGNTIYF
NA | TRBJ1-5 | TRBV7-9 | many | TGTGCCAGCAGCTTAGGGGGCTTCAATCAGCCCCAGCATTTT | CASSLGGFNQPQHF
TRBD2 | TRBJ2-2 | TRBV14 | many | TGTGCCAGCAGCCAAACACTAGCGGGTACCGGGGAGCTGTTTTTT | CASSQTLAGTGELFF
NA | TRBJ2-1 | TRBV30 | many | TGTGCCTGGAGTGTAAATGGGGGCCCACATGGTGAGCAGTTCTTC | CAWSVNGGPHGEQFF
NA | TRBJ2-1 | TRBV18 | many | TGTGCCAGCCACGGGGAGCGTGGAGACGACAATGAGCAGTTCTTC | CASHGERGDDNEQFF
NA | TRBJ2-4 | TRBV5-4 | many | TGTGCCAGCAGTCATACAGGGTCAGCCAAAAACATTCAGTACTTC | CASSHTGSAKNIQYF
NA | TRBJ1-1 | TRBV7-9 | many | TGTGCCAGCAGCTTAGCTCGTGGAGGAGGATCTGATGAAGCTTTCTTT | CASSLARGGGSDEAFF
TRBD2 | TRBJ2-5 | TRBV30 | many | TGTGCCTGGAGTGACAGCGGGAGGGAGACCCAGTACTTC | CAWSDSGRETQYF
TRBD1 | TRBJ2-7 | TRBV28 | many | TGTGCCAGCAGTTTACGAGGGGGCAGCAACGAGCAGTACTTC | CASSLRGGSNEQYF
TRBD1 | TRBJ2-7 | TRBV5-1 | many | TGCGCCAGCTCCCCGGCCGGGACAGGATACGAGCAGTACTTC | CASSPAGTGYEQYF
NA | TRBJ2-5 | TRBV19 | many | TGTGCCAGTAGCAGACTGGGGGAGGACGGAGAGACCCAGTACTTC | CASSRLGEDGETQYF
NA | TRBJ2-5 | TRBV4-1 | many | TGCGCCAGCAGCCAGTCTAGATCGGAGACCCAGTACTTC | CASSQSRSETQYF
TRBD1 | TRBJ2-1 | TRBV25-1 | NA | TGTGCCAGCAGTGACACAGGGGGCGCATCCTACAATGAGCAGTTCTTC | CASSDTGGASYNEQFF
TRBD1 | TRBJ2-2 | TRBV6-1 | many | TGTGCCAGCTCGGGACAGAGGAACGGGGAGCTGTTTTTT | CASSGQRNGELFF
TRBD1 | TRBJ1-4 | TRBV14 | many | TGTGCCAGCAGCCCGCGGACAGGGGGAAAACTGTTTTTT | CASSPRTGGKLFF
TRBD1 | TRBJ2-5 | TRBV7-8 | many | TGTGCCAGCAGCTCCTACAGGGGGCAAGGGACCCAGTACTTC | CASSSYRGQGTQYF
NA | TRBJ2-4 | TRBV5-6 | many | TGTGCCAGCAGCCAAACAGTAGCCAAAAACATTCAGTACTTC | CASSQTVAKNIQYF
NA | TRBJ1-1 | TRBV7-9 | many | TGTGCCAGCAGCTTAGGAGGGGAACGGGGGAGCACTGAAGCTTTCTTT | CASSLGGERGSTEAFF
TRBD2 | TRBJ2-5 | TRBV9 | many | TGTGCCAGCAGCGCCACTAGCGGGGGGGCTCTGGAGACCCAGTACTTC | CASSATSGGALETQYF
NA | TRBJ2-7 | TRBV6-1 | many | TGTGCCAGCAGTGAAACGGTCCGATCCTACGAGCAGTACTTC | CASSETVRSYEQYF
NA | TRBJ1-2 | TRBV10-1 | many | TGCGCCAGCAGTGAGCAACAGAACTATGGCTACACCTTC | CASSEQQNYGYTF
NA | TRBJ1-1 | TRBV10-1 | many | TGCGCCAGCAGTGTGGAGTCTAACACTGAAGCTTTCTTT | CASSVESNTEAFF
NA | TRBJ2-1 | TRBV2 | many | TGTGCCAGCGAATCGGACCACTTAGGGGGACAGTTCTTC | CASESDHLGGQFF
TRBD1 | TRBJ1-2 | TRBV5-1 | many | TGCGCCAGCAGCAGAGGACAGGGGGCCTATGGCTACACCTTC | CASSRGQGAYGYTF
NA | TRBJ1-6 | TRBV2 | few | TGTGCCAGCAGCGGAGCCTATAATTCACCCCTCCACTTT | CASSGAYNSPLHF
NA | TRBJ1-5 | TRBV28 | many | TGTGCCAGCAGTTTAAGGGACACGCTTCCAAAGCCCCAGCATTTT | CASSLRDTLPKPQHF
NA | TRBJ2-4 | TRBV18 | many | TGTGCCAGCTCGGACGGGGAAGCCAAAAACATTCAGTACTTC | CASSDGEAKNIQYF
NA | TRBJ2-1 | TRBV7-3 | many | TGTGCCAGCAGCTTAGCGCCGGGAAACCCCCTCAATGAGCAGTTCTTC | CASSLAPGNPLNEQFF
TRBD2 | TRBJ2-3 | TRBV18 | many | TGTGCCAGCTCACCAAATCTGTCGGGGGGAGGAGTCACAGATACGCAGTATTTT | CASSPNLSGGGVTDTQYF
NA | TRBJ2-1 | TRBV7-3 | few | TGTGCCAGCAGCTCCTGGACTTCTAGCTCCTGCAATGAGCAGTTCTTC | CASSSWTSSSCNEQFF
NA | TRBJ2-2 | TRBV4-1 | many | TGCGCCAGCAGCTTCCGATCGGTCACCGGGGAGCTGTTTTTT | CASSFRSVTGELFF
TRBD1 | TRBJ1-1 | TRBV25-1 | many | TGTGCCAGCAGTCTTAGCAGGGGGGACACTGAAGCTTTCTTT | CASSLSRGDTEAFF
NA | TRBJ2-7 | TRBV6-5 | many | TGTGCCAGCAGTCGTCCGGGCTACGAGCAGTACTTC | CASSRPGYEQYF
NA | TRBJ2-1 | TRBV11-2 | many | TGTGCCAGCAGCTTCGATTGGGGCGCCTCCTACAATGAGCAGTTCTTC | CASSFDWGASYNEQFF
TRBD2 | TRBJ2-5 | TRBV5-1 | many | TGCGCCAGCAGCTTACTAGCGGGAGGTCGAGAGACCCAGTACTTC | CASSLLAGGRETQYF
NA | TRBJ2-3 | TRBV15 | many | TGTGCCACCAGCAGAGACAGGGCCACAGATACGCAGTATTTT | CATSRDRATDTQYF
TRBD2 | TRBJ2-1 | TRBV5-1 | many | TGCGCCAGCAGCTATAGCGGGAGGGGGATTTACAATGAGCAGTTCTTC | CASSYSGRGIYNEQFF
TRBD2 | TRBJ2-2 | TRBV5-1 | many | TGCGCCAGCAGCTTGGGAAGCGGGAGTAGGAACACCGGGGAGCTGTTTTTT | CASSLGSGSRNTGELFF
NA | TRBJ1-6 | TRBV5-5 | many | TGTGCCAGCAGCCCTACCGGGGGGCGATCACCCCTCCACTTT | CASSPTGGRSPLHF
NA | TRBJ2-4 | TRBV7-2 | many | TGTGCCAGCAACCCGGCGGCCAGGGGGGACATTCAGTACTTC | CASNPAARGDIQYF
TRBD2 | TRBJ2-7 | TRBV29-1 | NA | TGCAGCGTTTTGATGGTAGCGGGAGACGAGCAGTACTTC | CSVLMVAGDEQYF
TRBD2 | TRBJ2-3 | TRBV7-8 | many | TGTGCCAGCAGCTTAGGACTAGCGGTTAACACAGATACGCAGTATTTT | CASSLGLAVNTDTQYF